This entry lists 20 T cell receptor beta chains sequenced from one sample in a study of Ad26.COV2.S vaccination and SARS-CoV-2 variants. The assay was immunoSEQ multiplex PCR, and TCRdb's table has in-frame clones only and misses some. The repertoire holds about 440,000 clones, with about 92% as singletons. Treatment noted: roughly 18 received Ad26.COV2.S at low or high dose, single or two shots; about 5 received placebo; per-sample allocation not given. Sampling was performed 63 days after the first vaccine or placebo injection. The sequencing here drew on peripheral blood, taken in a trial of Ad26.COV2.S vaccine versus placebo. Source of these receptors: a person between 18 and 65 years old who received the Ad26.COV2.S COVID-19 vaccine or a placebo.

The chain carries TRBV24-1 and TRBJ2-5, with 8 positions matching TRBD2. CDR3 size: 16 residues. Germline trimming cut 5 bases from V and 4 bases from J; bases unmatched to any gene: 11. Germline V gene data show CDR1 as KGHDR and CDR2 as SFDVKD. Here the CDR3 reads CATSALLAGGGETQYF. CDR3 DNA: TGTGCCACCAGTGCTCTTCTAGCGGGTGGAGGAGAGACCCAGTACTTC.

The chain couples TRBV5-1 to TRBJ1-4, with D tentatively TRBD1 (5 bases). In germline, CDR1 is SGHRS, CDR2 YFSETQ. The V end was cut by 0 bases, the J end by 3 bases, with 9 bases between. This CDR3 region has 15 residues. CDR3 region: CASSLEGKANEKLFF. CDR3 nucleotide sequence: TGCGCCAGCAGCTTGGAGGGGAAGGCTAATGAAAAACTGTTTTTT.

The rearrangement links TRBV6-2 or TRBV6-3 to TRBJ1-3; a weak D match, TRBD1 (5 bases). The CDR3 contains 15 residues. Germline assignment: CDR1 MNHEY and CDR2 SVGEGT. The germline V and J ends were trimmed by 6 bases and 4 bases, with 16 bases remaining between them. CDR3: CASSRDAISGNTIYF. The CDR3 bases are TGTGCCAGCAGCAGGGATGCGATCTCCGGAAACACCATATATTTT.

V and J are TRBV14 and TRBJ1-6, with D perhaps matching TRBD1 (5 bases). CDR3 length equals 14 residues. Trimming pared 2 bases from V and 6 bases from J, leaving 8 bases between. Germline CDR1 and CDR2: SGHDN and FVKESK. CDR3 in DNA: TGTGCCAGCAGCCAACCAGGGCCTAATTCACCCCTCCACTTT. It encodes CASSQPGPNSPLHF.

The V and J genes are TRBV19 and TRBJ2-1; possible D gene TRBD2, 5 bases. CDR1 and CDR2 from the germline V gene are LNHDA and SQIVND (reference sequence). V was clipped by 2 bases and J by 2 bases, with 13 bases between them. CDR3 length equals 16 residues. As DNA, the CDR3 is TGTGCCAGTAGTATATCCCACGCGGGCGCCTACAATGAGCAGTTCTTC. Residues: CASSISHAGAYNEQFF.

V usage is TRBV5-1 and J usage is TRBJ2-1; 11 bases agree with TRBD2. From germline, CDR1 is SGHRS and CDR2 YFSETQ. The CDR3 runs to 18 residues. The J segment lost 7 bases and the V segment lost 4 bases, leaving 16 bases of the junction unmatched. The chain's CDR3 is CASSPGLSGRALVNEQFF. The CDR3 DNA is TGCGCCAGCAGCCCAGGACTTAGCGGGAGGGCCTTGGTTAATGAGCAGTTCTTC.

V and J are TRBV4-3 and TRBJ2-1; 11 bases map to TRBD2. The CDR3 totals 15 residues. The V segment lost 3 bases and the J segment 9 bases; nucleotides outside the gene matches: 7. Germline V gene sequence: CDR1 LGHNA, CDR2 YSLEER. The CDR3 bases are TGCGCCAGCAGCCACGAAACTAGCGGGAGCCGTGAGCAGTTCTTC. Translating gives CASSHETSGSREQFF.

This clone has a handful of counts. The chain links TRBV2 to TRBJ2-7; weak D call: TRBD2 (5 bases). V was cut by 5 bases and J by 5 bases, with 19 bases left in between. Germline V gene sequence: CDR1 SNHLY, CDR2 FYNNEI. This CDR3 has 15 residues. CDR3 sequence reads: CASSLVSGGPHEQYF. The CDR3 region has the DNA TGTGCCAGCAGTCTCGTCAGCGGAGGCCCCCACGAGCAGTACTTC. The whole variable domain, filled in from reference TRBV2 and TRBJ2-7, reads EPEVTQTPSHQVTQMGQEVILRCVPISNHLYFYWYRQILGQKVEFLVSFYNNEISEKSEIFDDQFSVERPDGSNFTLKIRSTKLEDSAMYFCASSLVSGGPHEQYFGPGTRLTVT.

The rearrangement joins TRBV29-1 to TRBJ1-3, with D possibly TRBD1 on 5 matching bases. Germline V gene sequence: CDR1 SQVTM, CDR2 ANQGSEA. The germline V and J ends were trimmed by 6 bases and 4 bases, with 10 bases remaining between them. The CDR3 loop spans 12 amino acids. As DNA, the CDR3 is TGCAGCGTCAGGGTTGGAGGAAACACCATATATTTT. Translation gives CSVRVGGNTIYF. Full variable domain (rest looked up from reference TRBV29-1 and TRBJ1-3): SAVISQKPSRDICQRGTSLTIQCQVDSQVTMMFWYRQQPGQSLTLIATANQGSEATYESGFVIDKFPISRPNLTFSTLTVSNMSPEDSSIYLCSVRVGGNTIYFGEGSWLTVV.

The rearrangement joins TRBV7-3 to TRBJ2-3; 12 bases match TRBD1. The germline gives CDR1 SGHTA, CDR2 FQGTGA. The CDR3 totals 17 residues. V trimming: 1 base; J trimming: 2 bases; junction bases outside the gene matches: 4. Here the CDR3 reads CASSLRGQGALTDTQYF. In nucleotides, the CDR3 is TGTGCCAGCAGCTTAAGGGGACAGGGGGCCCTCACAGATACGCAGTATTTT.

The chain recombines TRBV7-9 with TRBJ1-1; the match to TRBD1 covers 7 bases. V trimming: 5 bases; J trimming: 1 base; junction bases outside the gene matches: 4. This CDR3 is built from 14 residues. Germline values: CDR1 SEHNR, CDR2 FQNEAQ (reference sequence). The CDR3 region is CASSLRTGNTEAFF. The CDR3 bases are TGTGCCAGCAGCCTCCGGACAGGGAACACTGAAGCTTTCTTT. The full variable domain, with the rest looked up from reference TRBV7-9 and TRBJ1-1, is DTGVSQNPRHKITKRGQNVTFRCDPISEHNRLYWYRQTLGQGPEFLTYFQNEAQLEKSRLLSDRFSAERPKGSFSTLEIQRTEQGDSAMYLCASSLRTGNTEAFFGQGTRLTVV.

The chain has TRBV7-9 and TRBJ1-4; TRBD1 is a possible D gene (5 bases). Trimming removed 6 bases at V and 7 bases at J, with 15 bases between. The CDR3 extends over 14 amino acids. In germline, CDR1 is SEHNR, CDR2 FQNEAQ (reference sequence). The CDR3 DNA sequence: TGTGCCAGCAGTCGATCGGGACTGGCTGAAAAACTGTTTTTT. Protein: CASSRSGLAEKLFF.

The chain employs TRBV9 and TRBJ2-5, with TRBD2 as a possible D gene (6 bases). The germline gives CDR1 SGDLS, CDR2 YYNGEE. This CDR3 is 14 amino acids long. Trimming shortened V by 4 bases and J by 9 bases, and 19 bases separated the two germline ends. Here the CDR3 DNA reads TGTGCCAGCAGCCTCAGGCGGGATCAGTCTGCCCAGTACTTC. Translation: CASSLRRDQSAQYF.

The chain joins TRBV24-1 to TRBJ1-2, with 9 positions matching TRBD1. Germline values: CDR1 KGHDR, CDR2 SFDVKD. V shed 3 bases and J 4 bases; nucleotides not matched to a gene: 5. The CDR3 has 15 amino acids. The CDR3 DNA reads TGTGCCACCAGTGATCGAAGACAGGGGGTCTATGGCTACACCTTC. Residues: CATSDRRQGVYGYTF.

The chain joins TRBV6-1 to TRBJ1-2; the D is unclear. CDR3 length equals 11 residues. Looked up from germline, CDR1 is MNHNS and CDR2 is SASEGT. V lost 0 bases and J 6 bases, leaving 2 bases between the germline ends. CDR3 sequence reads: CASSEAHGYTF. In DNA form, the CDR3 reads TGTGCCAGCAGTGAAGCGCATGGCTACACCTTC.

J is TRBJ2-6 and V is TRBV27; either TRBD1 or TRBD2 may fit D (5 bases each). The ends were cut back, 5 bases at V and 0 bases at J, with 20 bases in the middle. The CDR3 spans 19 residues. The V gene's germline CDR1 is MNHEY and CDR2 SMNVEV (reference sequence). The CDR3: CASSLYPGDGRSGANVLTF. The CDR3 DNA reads as TGTGCCAGCAGTCTCTATCCTGGGGACGGACGCTCTGGGGCCAACGTCCTGACTTTC.

The chain combines TRBV4-3 with TRBJ2-3; 8 bases match TRBD1. V gave up 2 bases and J gave up 4 bases; unmatched junction bases: 5. CDR3 length: 15 residues. Germline V gene lookup returns CDR1 LGHNA and CDR2 YSLEER. Written as DNA, the CDR3 is TGCGCCAGCAGCCAATCAGGGGGCGCCGCAGATACGCAGTATTTT. Translated, it gives CASSQSGGAADTQYF.

The V and J genes are TRBV5-6 and TRBJ1-4, with a weak D call TRBD1 (5 bases). Germline lookup yields CDR1 SGHDT and CDR2 YYEEEE. V shed 1 base and J shed 8 bases, with 15 bases lying between them. This CDR3 comprises 15 residues. The CDR3 protein is CASSLRQGVLEKLFF. In DNA form, the CDR3 reads TGTGCCAGCAGCTTGAGGCAGGGCGTCCTAGAAAAACTGTTTTTT.

The CDR3: CASRSYRGPDQPQHF. The CDR3 DNA reads as TGTGCCAGCAGATCCTACAGGGGCCCTGATCAGCCCCAGCATTTT. V gene TRBV27 combines with J gene TRBJ1-5; TRBD1 matches at 7 bases. V trimming: 6 bases; J trimming: 5 bases; junction bases outside the gene matches: 10. The germline CDR1 and CDR2 sequences are MNHEY and SMNVEV (reference sequence). There are 15 residues in the CDR3.

J is TRBJ2-1 and V is TRBV3-1 (or the pseudogene TRBV3-2), with D perhaps matching TRBD2 (6 bases). The CDR3 is 13 amino acids. V dropped 2 bases and J dropped 13 bases, with 15 bases sitting between them. The germline V gene encodes CDR1 LGHDT and CDR2 YNNKEL (reference sequence). DNA of the CDR3: TGTGCCAGCAGCCAATCGTCCACCGGGAGACAGTTCTTC. Encoded protein: CASSQSSTGRQFF.